The rows below give T cell receptor beta chains drawn from one sample of a study of vaccination and CD4 T cells after COVID-19. MiXCR, run by TCRdb on the PCR reads, gives a single entry per CDR3 protein. Here the sample spans around 19,000 distinct CDR3 sequences, around 39% being singletons. Which antigens these TCRs recognize remains unknown. Source: CD4+ T cells from blood, cultured in vitro, taken before SARS-CoV-2 vaccination. Receptors were obtained from a human donor who received a COVID-19 vaccine. Both conserved end residues are trimmed from each CDR3.

J gene | V gene | CDR3 protein
TRBJ1-5 | TRBV12-3/TRBV12-4 | ASSPKDTQPQH
TRBJ2-1 | TRBV19 | ASSKGQGGDEQF
TRBJ1-2 | TRBV30 | AWTEAANYGYT
TRBJ2-5 | TRBV20-1 | SAWGPAQETQY
TRBJ1-2 | TRBV5-4 | ASSRGQGDGYT
TRBJ2-4 | TRBV7-2 | ASSLDQNIQY
TRBJ1-5 | TRBV18 | ASSPTDTNQPQH
TRBJ1-2 | TRBV20-1 | SARWQGNGYT
TRBJ1-2 | TRBV6-1 | ASSERGGYGYT
TRBJ2-7 | TRBV7-4 | ASAYNSLDLSYEQY
TRBJ1-2 | TRBV7-2 | ASSPGGTVYGYT
TRBJ2-3 | TRBV12-5 | ASGLVMTGVPDTQY
TRBJ1-2 | TRBV5-1 | ASSLGQGFDYGYT
TRBJ1-4 | TRBV7-9 | ASSLGVGEKLF
TRBJ2-1 | TRBV20-1 | SAPQRVGNEQF
TRBJ1-2 | TRBV20-1 | SARAFTGGGYT
TRBJ2-5 | TRBV7-2 | ASSLGGAAQETQY
TRBJ1-3 | TRBV10-3 | AISDRKQHPGGNTIY
TRBJ1-5 | TRBV2 | ASSEPGGRGQPQH
TRBJ2-1 | TRBV7-6 | ASSLAGTYNEQF
TRBJ1-1 | TRBV6-1 | ASSEVWGNTEAF
TRBJ1-5 | TRBV6-1 | ASSAAGVGVHQPQH
TRBJ2-5 | TRBV24-1 | ATSNLETQY
TRBJ1-3 | TRBV6-1 | ASEGFAGNTIY
TRBJ1-5 | TRBV10-3 | AIRSQGSNQPQH
TRBJ2-5 | TRBV24-1 | ATSELAGGQETQY
TRBJ2-5 | TRBV6-1 | ASSGGTSGNQETQY